These T cell receptor beta chains were read from a single sample in a study of cytomegalovirus exposure and HLA in healthy donors. Profiled with immunoSEQ multiplex PCR; TCRdb holds only in-frame clones, not every one. The table shows 140,000 or so clones, with approximately 89% occurring only once. The specimen was PBMCs. These TCRs come from a woman aged 18-29 years in good health and CMV-seropositive. CDR3s include the opening cysteine and the closing phenylalanine or tryptophan. The D gene is left open where the match is weak. The listing skips clone size in some rows; elsewhere it reads once, few, many or a size class.

CDR3aa	CDR3nt	d_gene	j_gene	abundance	v_gene
CASSPDPTGFGPSWEQYF	TGCGCCAGCAGCCCGGATCCGACAGGCTTCGGACCCTCTTGGGAGCAGTACTTC	.	TRBJ2-7	.	TRBV5-1
CASSSNQGYTDTQYF	TGCGCCAGCAGCTCCAATCAGGGATACACAGATACGCAGTATTTT	.	TRBJ2-3	.	TRBV5-1
CASKYTIAGGRDTDTQYF	TGTGCCAGCAAATATACAATAGCGGGGGGGCGAGACACAGATACGCAGTATTTT	TRBD2	TRBJ2-3	.	TRBV28
CASSLWDTAYEQYF	TGTGCCAGCAGCCTATGGGACACAGCCTACGAGCAGTACTTC	.	TRBJ2-7	.	TRBV9
CASSFLGGLGTDTQYF	TGTGCCAGCAGTTTTCTTGGGGGCCTCGGCACAGATACGCAGTATTTT	.	TRBJ2-3	.	TRBV27
CASRPRQLGNTIYF	TGTGCCAGCAGACCCCGACAGCTGGGAAACACCATATATTTT	.	TRBJ1-3	.	TRBV11-2
CASSPGQIYGEGYTF	TGTGCCAGCAGCCCGGGACAGATCTATGGGGAGGGCTACACCTTC	TRBD1	TRBJ1-2	.	TRBV7-9
CAINSRGPNTEAFF	TGTGCCATCAATAGCAGGGGGCCGAACACTGAAGCTTTCTTT	TRBD1	TRBJ1-1	.	TRBV10-3
CASSRITSGSSYEQYF	TGTGCCAGCAGCCGGATAACTAGCGGGAGCTCCTACGAGCAGTACTTC	TRBD2	TRBJ2-7	.	TRBV7-2
CASSRLAGGRKTQYF	TGTGCCAGCTCAAGACTAGCGGGGGGGCGGAAGACCCAGTACTTC	TRBD2	TRBJ2-5	.	TRBV6-5
CASTTGGADYGYTF	TGTGCCAGCACAACAGGGGGCGCCGACTATGGCTACACCTTC	TRBD1	TRBJ1-2	.	TRBV7-9
CASSVDGGYGYTF	TGTGCCAGCAGTGTTGACGGGGGCTATGGCTACACCTTC	.	TRBJ1-2	.	TRBV2
CATSRDGRAGGSLHF	TGTGCCACCAGCAGAGATGGGCGGGCTGGGGGGTCCCTCCACTTT	.	TRBJ1-6	.	TRBV15
CAISDLPGNTEAFF	TGTGCCATCAGTGACCTTCCGGGTAACACTGAAGCTTTCTTT	.	TRBJ1-1	.	TRBV10-3
CASNLGGRGEQYF	TGTGCCAGCAATTTAGGGGGCCGGGGCGAGCAGTACTTC	TRBD1	TRBJ2-7	once	TRBV9
CASSGTGQEAFF	TGTGCCAGCAGTGGGACAGGGCAAGAAGCTTTCTTT	TRBD1	TRBJ1-1	.	TRBV6-1
CASSLGGGTGELFF	TGTGCCAGCAGCTTAGGTGGGGGGACCGGGGAGCTGTTTTTT	.	TRBJ2-2	.	TRBV7-6
CASSPTGIYGYTF	TGTGCCAGCAGCCCGACAGGGATCTATGGCTACACCTTC	TRBD1	TRBJ1-2	.	TRBV7-9
CASSLAGTVLGEQYF	TGTGCCAGCAGTTTAGCCGGGACAGTCTTGGGGGAGCAGTACTTC	TRBD1	TRBJ2-7	.	TRBV28
CASSPRGQDEQYF	TGTGCCAGCAGCCCCAGGGGACAGGACGAGCAGTACTTC	TRBD1	TRBJ2-7	.	TRBV7-9